This T cell receptor beta chain was recorded in a study of blood T cell repertoires in COVID-19. Study-level information: Sample material is recorded as cDNA or gDNA derived from T cells, B-cell-depleted T cells, or PBMCs.

Libraries were prepared by immunoSEQ multiplex PCR; TCRdb keeps only in-frame clonotypes and omits some of them. The sample holds 50,000 or so clones, about nine tenths seen once. The CDR3 has 14 amino acids. The V gene end was trimmed by 0 bases and the J gene end by 5 bases; junction bases not matched to a gene: 1. Germline values: CDR1 SGHDT, CDR2 YYEEEE. This rearrangement joins TRBV5-6 to TRBJ2-1; 8 positions agree with TRBD1. Sequencing was performed on peripheral blood. This receptor was identified in a human donor with active COVID-19. The donor label of this sample is uncertain. This CDR3 is CASSLGDRNNEQFF. CDR3 in DNA: TGTGCCAGCAGCTTGGGGGACAGGAACAATGAGCAGTTCTTC.